This T cell receptor beta chain was captured in a study of T cell responses to AZD1222 COVID-19 vaccine. Overall study: Second-dose intervals of approximately 4 or approximately 12 weeks were pooled.

This clone was recorded once. Its antigen is as yet unknown. Germline values: CDR1 LNHDA, CDR2 SQIVND (reference sequence). This CDR3 spans 14 amino acids. The trim removed 3 bases at V and 6 bases at J, leaving 6 bases unmatched. Study-wide findings and caveats: Seropositive status at baseline applied to only a handful of AZD1222 recipients. CD4 TCRs associated with vaccination spanned spike, dominating at 160-218 and 743-854. Unmutated variant regions reportedly attract nearly half of all spike-specific TCRs.

The method was immunoSEQ multiplex PCR; TCRdb's version includes in-frame clones alone and lacks a portion of them. The table has approximately 110,000 clones, about 87% seen once. Sequenced material: peripheral blood, taken on day 0 of AZD1222 vaccination. The sequence derives from an adult in good health. This sequence joins TRBV19 and TRBJ2-7; 9 bases are a match to TRBD1. The CDR3 region is CASSIGGTGSEQYF. CDR3 DNA sequence: TGTGCCAGTAGTATCGGAGGGACAGGGTCCGAGCAGTACTTC.